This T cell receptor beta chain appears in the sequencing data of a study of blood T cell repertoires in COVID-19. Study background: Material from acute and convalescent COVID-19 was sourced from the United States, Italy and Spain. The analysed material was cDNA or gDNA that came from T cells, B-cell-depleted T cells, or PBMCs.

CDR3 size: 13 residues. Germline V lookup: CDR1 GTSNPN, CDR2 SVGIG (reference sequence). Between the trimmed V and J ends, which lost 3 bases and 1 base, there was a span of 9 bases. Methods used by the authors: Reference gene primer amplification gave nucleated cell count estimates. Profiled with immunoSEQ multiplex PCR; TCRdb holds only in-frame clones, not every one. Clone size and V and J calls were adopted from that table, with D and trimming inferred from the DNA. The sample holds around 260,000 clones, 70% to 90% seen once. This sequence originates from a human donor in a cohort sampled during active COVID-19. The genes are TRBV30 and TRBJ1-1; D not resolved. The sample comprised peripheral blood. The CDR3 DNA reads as TGTGCCTGGAGCTCCAGGTGGAACACTGAAGCTTTCTTT. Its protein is CAWSSRWNTEAFF. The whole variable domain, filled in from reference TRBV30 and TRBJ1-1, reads SQTIHQWPATLVQPVGSPLSLECTVEGTSNPNLYWYRQAAGRGLQLLFYSVGIGQISSEVPQNLSASRPQDRQFILSSKKLLLSDSGFYLCAWSSRWNTEAFFGQGTRLTVV.